This is a list of T cell receptor beta chains from one sample in a study of cytomegalovirus exposure and HLA in healthy donors. TCRdb's table, derived via immunoSEQ multiplex PCR, lists solely in-frame clones and lacks some. The table records around 150,000 clones, 66% of them present only once. Material for sequencing was PBMCs. These receptors all come from a woman aged 55-75 years in good health and CMV-seronegative. Both conserved end residues are part of each CDR3. The D gene is left open where the match is weak. Clone size is given for some rows only: seen once, a few or many times, or a class if the clone is expanded.

j_call: TRBJ1-3
v_call: TRBV6-1
clone_size: NA
d_call: NA
cdr3_length: 12
cdr3_aa: CAEGGAGNTIYF
cdr3_nt: TGTGCCGAAGGAGGGGCTGGAAACACCATATATTTT

j_call: TRBJ2-7
v_call: TRBV7-2
clone_size: few
d_call: TRBD1
cdr3_length: 15
cdr3_aa: CASSKRQGGSYEQYF
cdr3_nt: TGTGCCAGCAGCAAAAGACAGGGGGGCTCCTACGAGCAGTACTTC

j_call: TRBJ2-3
v_call: TRBV19
clone_size: once
d_call: TRBD1
cdr3_length: 14
cdr3_aa: CASSIGQGPDTQYF
cdr3_nt: TGTGCCAGTAGTATAGGACAGGGACCAGATACGCAGTATTTT

j_call: TRBJ2-7
v_call: TRBV2
clone_size: NA
d_call: TRBD1
cdr3_length: 14
cdr3_aa: CASSSRTGGNEQYF
cdr3_nt: TGTGCCAGCAGTTCCCGGACAGGGGGGAACGAGCAGTACTTC

j_call: TRBJ2-1
v_call: TRBV4-2
clone_size: NA
d_call: TRBD2
cdr3_length: 16
cdr3_aa: CASSQATGTMGRVQFF
cdr3_nt: TGTGCCAGCAGCCAGGCAACCGGGACTATGGGAAGGGTGCAGTTCTTC

j_call: TRBJ2-1
v_call: TRBV9
clone_size: NA
d_call: TRBD1
cdr3_length: 14
cdr3_aa: CASNGGQGADEQFF
cdr3_nt: TGTGCCAGCAATGGTGGACAGGGGGCCGATGAGCAGTTCTTC

j_call: TRBJ2-1
v_call: TRBV7-7
clone_size: NA
d_call: NA
cdr3_length: 13
cdr3_aa: CASSLAGVNEQFF
cdr3_nt: TGTGCCAGCAGCTTAGCGGGAGTTAATGAGCAGTTCTTC

j_call: TRBJ2-1
v_call: TRBV6-1
clone_size: NA
d_call: NA
cdr3_length: 15
cdr3_aa: CASSSAGTFYNEQFF
cdr3_nt: TGTGCCAGCAGTAGCGCCGGGACTTTTTACAATGAGCAGTTCTTC

j_call: TRBJ2-1
v_call: TRBV6-4
clone_size: NA
d_call: NA
cdr3_length: 12
cdr3_aa: CASTYSYNEQFF
cdr3_nt: TGTGCCAGCACCTACTCCTACAATGAGCAGTTCTTC

j_call: TRBJ1-2
v_call: TRBV29-1
clone_size: NA
d_call: NA
cdr3_length: 12
cdr3_aa: CSVEGGGYGYTF
cdr3_nt: TGCAGCGTTGAGGGGGGAGGGTATGGCTACACCTTC

j_call: TRBJ1-2
v_call: TRBV28
clone_size: NA
d_call: NA
cdr3_length: 11
cdr3_aa: CASSSREGYTF
cdr3_nt: TGTGCCAGCAGCTCCAGGGAAGGCTACACCTTC

j_call: TRBJ2-3
v_call: TRBV9
clone_size: NA
d_call: TRBD2
cdr3_length: 21
cdr3_aa: CASSVEPGLAGATWSTDTQYF
cdr3_nt: TGTGCCAGCAGCGTAGAGCCGGGACTAGCGGGAGCGACGTGGAGCACAGATACGCAGTATTTT

j_call: TRBJ2-3
v_call: TRBV21-1
clone_size: few
d_call: NA
cdr3_length: 8
cdr3_aa: CASSPMYF
cdr3_nt: TGTGCCAGCAGCCCCATGTATTTT

j_call: TRBJ2-3
v_call: TRBV6-1
clone_size: NA
d_call: TRBD2
cdr3_length: 14
cdr3_aa: CASRSRGGMDTQYF
cdr3_nt: TGTGCCAGCAGATCTCGGGGGGGCATGGATACGCAGTATTTT

j_call: TRBJ2-7
v_call: TRBV5-1
clone_size: NA
d_call: TRBD2
cdr3_length: 15
cdr3_aa: CASSLRLAGVWEQYF
cdr3_nt: TGCGCCAGCAGCTTGAGACTAGCGGGAGTTTGGGAGCAGTACTTC

j_call: TRBJ2-7
v_call: TRBV5-1
clone_size: few
d_call: TRBD2
cdr3_length: 15
cdr3_aa: CASSREGSGSYEQYF
cdr3_nt: TGCGCCAGCAGCCGGGAAGGTAGCGGGAGTTACGAGCAGTACTTC

j_call: TRBJ2-3
v_call: TRBV6-5
clone_size: NA
d_call: TRBD2
cdr3_length: 15
cdr3_aa: CATAESGTGTDTQYF
cdr3_nt: TGTGCCACCGCCGAGAGCGGGACGGGGACAGATACGCAGTATTTT

j_call: TRBJ2-6
v_call: TRBV12-5
clone_size: NA
d_call: TRBD2
cdr3_length: 15
cdr3_aa: CASGPGGSGANVLTF
cdr3_nt: TGTGCTAGTGGTCCGGGGGGCTCTGGGGCCAACGTCCTGACTTTC

j_call: TRBJ2-3
v_call: TRBV19
clone_size: NA
d_call: TRBD2
cdr3_length: 18
cdr3_aa: CASSRGLAGGTSTDTQYF
cdr3_nt: TGTGCCAGTAGTAGGGGACTAGCGGGGGGTACTAGCACAGATACGCAGTATTTT

j_call: TRBJ2-1
v_call: TRBV6-1
clone_size: NA
d_call: NA
cdr3_length: 15
cdr3_aa: CASRGQTGAYNEQFF
cdr3_nt: TGTGCCAGCCGGGGCCAGACAGGAGCCTACAATGAGCAGTTCTTC

j_call: TRBJ1-4
v_call: TRBV27
clone_size: NA
d_call: NA
cdr3_length: 16
cdr3_aa: CASRHHTGSTNEKLFF
cdr3_nt: TGTGCCAGCAGACACCATACAGGTTCAACTAATGAAAAACTGTTTTTT

j_call: TRBJ2-3
v_call: TRBV29-1
clone_size: few
d_call: TRBD2
cdr3_length: 14
cdr3_aa: CSVGSGSKTDTQYF
cdr3_nt: TGCAGCGTTGGCAGCGGGAGTAAGACAGATACGCAGTATTTT

j_call: TRBJ2-1
v_call: TRBV6-6
clone_size: NA
d_call: TRBD1
cdr3_length: 15
cdr3_aa: CASKTVTGAYNEQFF
cdr3_nt: TGTGCCAGCAAGACAGTGACAGGGGCCTACAATGAGCAGTTCTTC

j_call: TRBJ2-1
v_call: TRBV7-8
clone_size: NA
d_call: TRBD2
cdr3_length: 15
cdr3_aa: CASSHTSGSSYEQFF
cdr3_nt: TGTGCCAGCAGCCACACTAGCGGGAGTAGTTATGAGCAGTTCTTC

j_call: TRBJ2-7
v_call: TRBV7-9
clone_size: NA
d_call: NA
cdr3_length: 14
cdr3_aa: CASTLGQEPYEQYF
cdr3_nt: TGTGCCAGCACCCTGGGACAAGAACCCTACGAGCAGTACTTC

j_call: TRBJ2-1
v_call: TRBV4-1
clone_size: NA
d_call: TRBD2
cdr3_length: 15
cdr3_aa: CASSQLAGGDNEQFF
cdr3_nt: TGCGCCAGCAGCCAGCTAGCGGGAGGGGACAATGAGCAGTTCTTC

j_call: TRBJ2-5
v_call: TRBV6-1
clone_size: NA
d_call: TRBD1
cdr3_length: 14
cdr3_aa: CASSALGQGKTQYF
cdr3_nt: TGTGCCAGCAGCGCATTAGGACAGGGGAAGACCCAGTACTTC

j_call: TRBJ1-1
v_call: TRBV29-1
clone_size: few
d_call: NA
cdr3_length: 17
cdr3_aa: CSVVEVGGMGMNTEAFF
cdr3_nt: TGCAGCGTTGTCGAGGTCGGGGGTATGGGGATGAACACTGAAGCTTTCTTT

j_call: TRBJ2-7
v_call: TRBV7-3
clone_size: NA
d_call: TRBD2
cdr3_length: 15
cdr3_aa: CASSLDGGASYEQYF
cdr3_nt: TGTGCCAGCAGCTTGGACGGGGGGGCCTCCTACGAGCAGTACTTC

j_call: TRBJ2-1
v_call: TRBV14
clone_size: NA
d_call: NA
cdr3_length: 15
cdr3_aa: CASSQGERASNEQFF
cdr3_nt: TGTGCCAGCAGCCAAGGAGAGCGGGCCTCTAATGAGCAGTTCTTC

j_call: TRBJ2-2
v_call: TRBV9
clone_size: NA
d_call: NA
cdr3_length: 15
cdr3_aa: CASSVGQGNSGELFF
cdr3_nt: TGTGCCAGCAGCGTAGGTCAGGGGAACAGCGGGGAGCTGTTTTTT

j_call: TRBJ2-3
v_call: TRBV7-9
clone_size: once
d_call: TRBD1
cdr3_length: 15
cdr3_aa: CASSSTGGSTDTQYF
cdr3_nt: TGTGCCAGCAGCTCTACAGGGGGAAGCACAGATACGCAGTATTTT

j_call: TRBJ2-1
v_call: TRBV28
clone_size: NA
d_call: TRBD2
cdr3_length: 18
cdr3_aa: CASRHAGLGGSSYNEQFF
cdr3_nt: TGTGCCAGCAGACACGCGGGACTAGGGGGGAGCTCCTACAATGAGCAGTTCTTC

j_call: TRBJ2-7
v_call: TRBV5-4
clone_size: NA
d_call: TRBD1
cdr3_length: 13
cdr3_aa: CASSSGQGYEQYF
cdr3_nt: TGTGCCAGCAGCTCAGGACAGGGGTACGAGCAGTACTTC

j_call: TRBJ2-5
v_call: TRBV5-1
clone_size: NA
d_call: NA
cdr3_length: 13
cdr3_aa: CASSLETLRAQYF
cdr3_nt: TGCGCCAGCAGCTTGGAAACCCTTCGGGCCCAGTACTTC

j_call: TRBJ2-1
v_call: TRBV23-1
clone_size: NA
d_call: TRBD1
cdr3_length: 14
cdr3_aa: CASRRTGKDNEQFF
cdr3_nt: TGCGCCAGCAGGAGGACAGGGAAGGACAATGAGCAGTTCTTC

j_call: TRBJ1-4
v_call: TRBV28
clone_size: NA
d_call: TRBD1
cdr3_length: 18
cdr3_aa: CASRRTGMGFATNEKLFF
cdr3_nt: TGTGCCAGCAGGAGGACAGGGATGGGTTTTGCTACTAATGAAAAACTGTTTTTT

j_call: TRBJ2-7
v_call: TRBV9
clone_size: NA
d_call: TRBD2
cdr3_length: 15
cdr3_aa: CASSVDGRTAYEQYF
cdr3_nt: TGTGCCAGCAGCGTAGACGGGAGGACCGCCTACGAGCAGTACTTC

j_call: TRBJ1-4
v_call: TRBV10-3
clone_size: NA
d_call: NA
cdr3_length: 12
cdr3_aa: CAISESREKLFF
cdr3_nt: TGTGCCATCAGTGAGTCGAGAGAAAAACTGTTTTTT

j_call: TRBJ2-4
v_call: TRBV19
clone_size: NA
d_call: NA
cdr3_length: 20
cdr3_aa: CASSIVSGARPLGPGQQQYF
cdr3_nt: TGTGCCAGTAGTATCGTGTCGGGGGCGCGCCCGCTTGGACCGGGACAGCAACAGTACTTC

j_call: TRBJ2-7
v_call: TRBV21-1
clone_size: few
d_call: NA
cdr3_length: 16
cdr3_aa: CASSKAPGQTFYEQYF
cdr3_nt: TGTGCCAGCAGCAAAGCCCCGGGACAGACCTTTTACGAGCAGTACTTC

j_call: TRBJ1-2
v_call: TRBV5-5
clone_size: NA
d_call: NA
cdr3_length: 15
cdr3_aa: CASSLQVIGIISYTF
cdr3_nt: TGTGCCAGCAGCCTACAGGTGATCGGTATTATTAGCTACACCTTC

j_call: TRBJ1-2
v_call: TRBV5-1
clone_size: NA
d_call: NA
cdr3_length: 13
cdr3_aa: CASSLARYYGYTF
cdr3_nt: TGCGCCAGCAGCTTGGCCAGATACTATGGCTACACCTTC

j_call: TRBJ2-1
v_call: TRBV29-1
clone_size: NA
d_call: TRBD2
cdr3_length: 13
cdr3_aa: CSAGLAAGNEQFF
cdr3_nt: TGCAGCGCCGGACTAGCGGCCGGGAATGAGCAGTTCTTC

j_call: TRBJ2-2
v_call: TRBV11-2
clone_size: NA
d_call: NA
cdr3_length: 13
cdr3_aa: CASSQENTGELFF
cdr3_nt: TGTGCCAGCAGCCAGGAGAACACCGGGGAGCTGTTTTTT

j_call: TRBJ1-1
v_call: TRBV10-1
clone_size: NA
d_call: TRBD1
cdr3_length: 14
cdr3_aa: CASSGATGDTEAFF
cdr3_nt: TGCGCCAGCAGTGGGGCCACAGGGGACACTGAAGCTTTCTTT

j_call: TRBJ1-1
v_call: TRBV18
clone_size: NA
d_call: TRBD1
cdr3_length: 17
cdr3_aa: CASSSHRGPPPDTEAFF
cdr3_nt: TGTGCCAGCTCAAGCCACAGGGGCCCTCCCCCTGACACTGAAGCTTTCTTT

j_call: TRBJ1-6
v_call: TRBV5-6
clone_size: NA
d_call: NA
cdr3_length: 16
cdr3_aa: CASSLDRGTANSPLHF
cdr3_nt: TGTGCCAGCAGCTTGGATCGAGGCACGGCTAATTCACCCCTCCACTTT

j_call: TRBJ2-5
v_call: TRBV5-6
clone_size: NA
d_call: NA
cdr3_length: 15
cdr3_aa: CASSMGWTDQETQYF
cdr3_nt: TGTGCCAGCAGTATGGGTTGGACAGACCAAGAGACCCAGTACTTC

j_call: TRBJ1-1
v_call: TRBV6-5
clone_size: few
d_call: NA
cdr3_length: 13
cdr3_aa: CASSEALGTEAFF
cdr3_nt: TGTGCCAGCAGTGAAGCGCTGGGCACTGAAGCTTTCTTT